The 8 T cell receptor beta chains below were found in one sample sequenced in a study of T-cell memory formation after mild COVID-19. TCRdb used MiXCR to reprocess the 5' RACE reads, holding one entry per CDR3 protein. Of roughly 240,000 distinct CDR3 sequences listed, about 17% are singletons. Sequencing input: PBMCs or a T cell subset sorted from them (not recorded which). The receptors shown here come from a man aged 18-30 years who had mild COVID-19 (a few samples of this study predate the infection). Cell type and time point are not known.

The chain combines TRBV29-1 with TRBJ1-2, with TRBD1 as a possible D gene (5 bases). Germline V lookup: CDR1 SQVTM, CDR2 ANQGSEA. Trimming removed 4 bases from V and 6 bases from J, with 12 bases in between. There are 12 residues in the CDR3. The DNA of the CDR3 is TGCAGCGTTGCGGCAGGGCTCGATGGCTACACCTTC. Translated: CSVAAGLDGYTF.

Only a few counts were recorded for this clonotype. The V gene is TRBV11-1, the J gene TRBJ2-3; D call uncertain. V was shortened by 5 bases and J by 4 bases, with 13 bases between the two germline ends. This CDR3 spans 14 amino acids. Germline V gene sequence: CDR1 SGHAT, CDR2 FQDESV (reference sequence). CDR3 in amino acids: CASSPPNIADTQYF. In nucleotides, the CDR3 is TGTGCCAGCAGCCCACCAAACATCGCAGATACGCAGTATTTT.

CDR3 region: CASSYIPGSSYEQYV. The CDR3 nucleotides are TGTGCCAGCAGTTACATCCCAGGCAGCTCCTACGAGCAGTACGTC. The genes are TRBV6-6 and TRBJ2-7; D gene unclear. This CDR3 has 15 amino acids. The germline V gene has CDR1 MNHNY and CDR2 SVGAGI (reference sequence). Trimming stripped 2 bases from V and 0 bases from J, with 11 bases between.

This clonotype was seen more than once but under ten times. The chain recombines TRBV5-1 with TRBJ1-2, with a possible D match to TRBD1 (5 bases). This CDR3 has 14 residues. V was trimmed by 4 bases and J by 2 bases, leaving 12 bases between them. Germline V CDR1 and CDR2: SGHRS, YFSETQ. CDR3 region: CASSPREGNYGYTF. The CDR3 DNA sequence: TGCGCCAGCAGCCCCAGGGAAGGGAACTATGGCTACACCTTC.

This clonotype has only a few counts. The chain recombines TRBV7-9 with TRBJ1-4, with TRBD1 identical over 9 bases. Germline V CDR1 and CDR2: SEHNR, FQNEAQ (reference sequence). This CDR3 is built from 15 residues. Germline trimming cut 5 bases from V and 7 bases from J; bases unmatched to any gene: 8. The chain's CDR3 is CASSPLTGGTEKLFF. The CDR3 DNA is TGTGCCAGCAGCCCACTGACAGGGGGGACTGAAAAACTGTTTTTT.

The J gene is TRBJ2-3, the V gene TRBV7-2, with D perhaps assigned TRBD1 or TRBD2 (6 bases each). The germline CDR1 and CDR2 sequences are SGHTA and FQGNSA. This CDR3 region has 14 residues. V lost 3 bases to trimming and J lost 5 bases, with 12 bases between them. CDR3 sequence (DNA): TGTGCCAGCAGCTTTTGGGGGGCCGGAGATACGCAGTATTTT. It specifies CASSFWGAGDTQYF.

This clonotype has a handful of counts. The V call is TRBV4-1, the J call TRBJ1-5; maybe TRBD1 (6 bases). From germline, CDR1 is MGHRA and CDR2 YSYEKL. Trimming shortened V by 0 bases and J by 2 bases, and 14 bases separated the two germline ends. CDR3 length equals 17 residues. The CDR3 bases are TGCGCCAGCAGCCAAGATATCAGGGGAGTTGGCAATCAGCCCCAGCATTTT. It translates to CASSQDIRGVGNQPQHF.

The chain uses TRBV6-2 or TRBV6-3 and TRBJ2-7, with TRBD1 as a possible D gene (5 bases). This CDR3 contains 15 residues. Trimming removed 5 bases at V and 6 bases at J, with 20 bases between. CDR1 MNHEY and CDR2 SVGEGT come from the germline V gene. The CDR3 protein is CASSAPGLSRGEQYV. As DNA, the CDR3 is TGTGCCAGCAGTGCCCCGGGCCTTTCTAGGGGCGAGCAGTACGTC.